These T cell receptor beta chains were read from a single sample in a study of cytomegalovirus exposure and HLA in healthy donors. Sequencing used immunoSEQ multiplex PCR; TCRdb keeps in-frame clones, though not all of them. In the table there are around 300,000 clones, 80% to 90% of which are singletons. Sequencing was carried out using PBMCs. The receptors here all came from a young woman in good health and CMV-seronegative. The CDR3 runs from the conserved cysteine through the conserved F or W. D genes are given only for firm matches. The size field is filled for only some rows; it gives once, few, many or a size class.

>TRBD1|-|TRBV27|TRBJ1-5
TGTGCCAGCAGTAGGGGGCGCGGAAGCAATCAGCCCCAGCATTTT
CASSRGRGSNQPQHF
>TRBD2|-|TRBV6-5|TRBJ2-5
TGTGCCAGCAGTTACTCGAAGGCGGGGGGGCATCAGACCCAGTACTTC
CASSYSKAGGHQTQYF
>-|-|TRBV19|TRBJ1-1
TGTGCCAGTAGTATAGGGGGGCAGAGGACTGAAGCTTTCTTT
CASSIGGQRTEAFF
>-|-|TRBV7-6|TRBJ1-1
TGTGCCAGCAGCACACCCCACTGGGGCAGAAAGACTGAAGCTTTCTTT
CASSTPHWGRKTEAFF
>TRBD2|-|TRBV6-4|TRBJ2-7
TGTGCCAGCAGTTATCTAGCGGGAGAAGGGTACGAGCAGTACTTC
CASSYLAGEGYEQYF
>TRBD1|-|TRBV9|TRBJ1-2
TGTGCCAGCAGCGCGCGGAAGGAGGGGGCAGACTATGGCTACACCTTC
CASSARKEGADYGYTF
>TRBD2|-|TRBV4-3|TRBJ2-7
TGCGCCAGCAGCCAAGGACTGGGACTAGAGGGCTACGAGCAGTACTTC
CASSQGLGLEGYEQYF
>-|-|TRBV19|TRBJ1-1
TGTGCCAGTACCATCCCGGGGGAAGCTTTCTTT
CASTIPGEAFF
>TRBD1|once|TRBV14|TRBJ1-1
TGTGCCAGCAGCCGAGACAGGGGGGCTTTCTTT
CASSRDRGAFF
>TRBD2|-|TRBV27|TRBJ2-1
TGTGCCAGCAGTTTGGGGACTAGCGGGAGGAATGAGCAGTTCTTC
CASSLGTSGRNEQFF
>-|-|TRBV11-3|TRBJ2-7
TGTGCCAGCAGCCTAGGGTCTGGAGGCTCCTACGAGCAGTACTTC
CASSLGSGGSYEQYF
>-|-|TRBV6-5|TRBJ1-2
TGTGCCAGCAGTTACCAGGGGACGAGCTATGGCTACACCTTC
CASSYQGTSYGYTF
>TRBD1|-|TRBV29-1|TRBJ2-7
TGCAGCGTTGAATTTCGGGCAGGGGGCGCCCCCGGGGGCTCTTACGAGCAGTACTTC
CSVEFRAGGAPGGSYEQYF
>TRBD1|few|TRBV10-1|TRBJ1-5
TGCGCCATCGGACAGGGAATTGGCAATCAGCCCCAGCATTTT
CAIGQGIGNQPQHF
>TRBD1|-|TRBV5-1|TRBJ1-1
TGCGCCAGCAGCGGGGGACAGGGAAAGACTGAAGTTTTCTTT
CASSGGQGKTEVFF
>-|-|TRBV30|TRBJ1-5
TGTGCCTGGAGGGGCCCAGGGGCTTTGCAGCCCCAGCATTTT
CAWRGPGALQPQHF
>TRBD1|-|TRBV6-5|TRBJ2-7
TGTGCCAGCAGTTACACAGGGGTGGGGGAGCAGTACTTC
CASSYTGVGEQYF
>TRBD1|-|TRBV27|TRBJ1-5
TGTGCCAGCAGTTTAACGGACAGGGAACAGCCCCAGCATTTT
CASSLTDREQPQHF
>TRBD1|-|TRBV5-6|TRBJ2-5
TGTGCCAGCAGCACCAGACAGGGGAGGAAAGGCCAAGAGACCCAGTACTTC
CASSTRQGRKGQETQYF
>-|-|TRBV6-6|TRBJ2-3
TGTGCCAGCAGTGGGCAGGGGATAGCGGATACGCAGTATTTT
CASSGQGIADTQYF
>TRBD1|-|TRBV7-2|TRBJ1-2
TGTGCCAGCAGCTACCGGGACAGGGGGCAATACTATGGCTACACCTTC
CASSYRDRGQYYGYTF
>TRBD1|-|TRBV6-5|TRBJ2-7
TGTGCCAGCAGTTCCGTAGACAGGGGATACTACGAGCAGTACTTC
CASSSVDRGYYEQYF
>-|-|TRBV6-1|TRBJ1-2
TGTGCCAGCAGAACAGCAGGGGAGGGGTATGGCTACACCTTC
CASRTAGEGYGYTF
>TRBD1|-|TRBV29-1|TRBJ2-3
TGCAGCGTTGAAGCCTACAGGGGTCCTAGAGCAGATACGCAGTATTTT
CSVEAYRGPRADTQYF
>-|-|TRBV28|TRBJ1-1
TGTGCCAGCAGTCCACCTCGGGGGGGTAACACTGAAGCTTTCTTT
CASSPPRGGNTEAFF
>-|few|TRBV25-1|TRBJ1-2
TGTGCCAGCAAGGATGACTACTATGGCTACACCTTC
CASKDDYYGYTF
>-|few|TRBV4-3|TRBJ1-4
TGCGCCAGCAGCCCTTGGGGGGGGTCCAATGAAAAACTGTTTTTT
CASSPWGGSNEKLFF
>-|-|TRBV28|TRBJ2-3
TGTGCCAGCAGTTTCTTCGGTACGCAGTATTTT
CASSFFGTQYF
>-|-|TRBV30|TRBJ2-7
TGTGCCTGGAGCCATACTAAATCATCCCACGAGCAGTACTTC
CAWSHTKSSHEQYF
>-|-|TRBV7-9|TRBJ2-2
TGTGCCAGCAGCTTATCTGTGGCAGGGGACACCGGGGAGCTGTTTTTT
CASSLSVAGDTGELFF
>TRBD2|-|TRBV2|TRBJ2-7
TGTGCCAGCAGTGGACTAGCGGGGGAGCAGTACTTC
CASSGLAGEQYF
>-|once|TRBV5-1|TRBJ2-7
TGCGCCAGCAGCTTGGGAGTATTCTCCTACGAGCAGTACTTC
CASSLGVFSYEQYF
>TRBD2|-|TRBV7-7|TRBJ2-2
TGTGCCAGCAGCCCCCGGACTAGCGACACCGGGGAGCTGTTTTTT
CASSPRTSDTGELFF
>-|-|TRBV11-2|TRBJ2-7
TGTGCCAGCAGCTTAACGGGAAAAAGCTCCTACGAGCAGTACTTC
CASSLTGKSSYEQYF
>TRBD1|-|TRBV10-2|TRBJ2-7
TGCGCCAGCAGTGAGTCGAGACAGGGTCGCGAGCAGTACTTC
CASSESRQGREQYF
>TRBD1|-|TRBV19|TRBJ1-1
TGTGCCAGTAGTATAGTTTCACCAGGGGGACTAGGGACTGAAGCTTTCTTT
CASSIVSPGGLGTEAFF
>-|-|TRBV7-4|TRBJ1-5
TGTGCCAGCAGCCCGTGGACAGAGAGCAATCAGCCCCAGCATTTT
CASSPWTESNQPQHF
>-|-|TRBV30|TRBJ1-2
TGTGCCTGTACTAATGTCGGCTATGGCTACACCTTC
CACTNVGYGYTF
>-|once|TRBV5-1|TRBJ1-4
TGCGCCAGCAGCTTGCAGGGATCTAATGAAAAACTGTTTTTT
CASSLQGSNEKLFF